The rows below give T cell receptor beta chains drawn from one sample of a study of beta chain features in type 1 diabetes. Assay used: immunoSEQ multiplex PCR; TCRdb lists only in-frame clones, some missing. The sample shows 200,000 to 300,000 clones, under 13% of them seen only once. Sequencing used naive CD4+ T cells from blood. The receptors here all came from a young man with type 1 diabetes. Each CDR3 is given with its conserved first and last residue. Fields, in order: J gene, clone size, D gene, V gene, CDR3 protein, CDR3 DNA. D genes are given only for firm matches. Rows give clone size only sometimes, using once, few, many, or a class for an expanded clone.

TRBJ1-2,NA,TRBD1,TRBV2,CASLESTGGGYTF,TGTGCCAGCCTCGAATCGACAGGGGGTGGCTACACCTTC
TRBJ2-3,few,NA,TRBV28,CATRGTDTQYF,TGTGCCACCCGAGGAACAGATACGCAGTATTTT
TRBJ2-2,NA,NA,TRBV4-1,CASSQGLPDGELFF,TGCGCCAGCAGCCAAGGACTCCCCGACGGGGAGCTGTTTTTT
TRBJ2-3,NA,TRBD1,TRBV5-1,CATSPGQASTDTQYF,TGCGCCACCTCTCCGGGACAGGCGAGCACAGATACGCAGTATTTT
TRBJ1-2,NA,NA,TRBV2,CASIPYRDYGYTF,TGTGCCAGCATTCCGTACAGGGACTATGGCTACACCTTC
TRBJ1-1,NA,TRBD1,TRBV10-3,CAISESDRVVTEAFF,TGTGCCATCAGTGAATCGGACAGGGTGGTAACTGAAGCTTTCTTT
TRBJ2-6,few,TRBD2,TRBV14,CASSQSGGISGANVLTF,TGTGCCAGCAGCCAGTCGGGAGGGATCTCTGGGGCCAACGTCCTGACTTTC
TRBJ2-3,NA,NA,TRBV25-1,CASRTTAPDTQYF,TGTGCCAGCAGGACGACAGCCCCAGATACGCAGTATTTT
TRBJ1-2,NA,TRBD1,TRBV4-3,CASSQVGQDTAGYTF,TGCGCCAGCAGCCAAGTTGGACAGGACACTGCTGGCTACACCTTC
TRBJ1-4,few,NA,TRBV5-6,CASSELLGAGEKLFF,TGTGCCAGCAGCGAGCTCTTAGGGGCGGGGGAAAAACTGTTTTTT
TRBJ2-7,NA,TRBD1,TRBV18,CASSRQGGIVYEQYF,TGTGCCAGCTCACGACAGGGCGGAATTGTCTACGAGCAGTACTTC
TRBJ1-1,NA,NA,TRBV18,CASSPTIVTANTEAFF,TGTGCCAGCTCCCCGACGATCGTAACAGCGAACACTGAAGCTTTCTTT
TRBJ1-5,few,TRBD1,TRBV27,CASSPQGARGNQPQHF,TGTGCCAGCAGTCCCCAGGGGGCGCGTGGCAATCAGCCCCAGCATTTT